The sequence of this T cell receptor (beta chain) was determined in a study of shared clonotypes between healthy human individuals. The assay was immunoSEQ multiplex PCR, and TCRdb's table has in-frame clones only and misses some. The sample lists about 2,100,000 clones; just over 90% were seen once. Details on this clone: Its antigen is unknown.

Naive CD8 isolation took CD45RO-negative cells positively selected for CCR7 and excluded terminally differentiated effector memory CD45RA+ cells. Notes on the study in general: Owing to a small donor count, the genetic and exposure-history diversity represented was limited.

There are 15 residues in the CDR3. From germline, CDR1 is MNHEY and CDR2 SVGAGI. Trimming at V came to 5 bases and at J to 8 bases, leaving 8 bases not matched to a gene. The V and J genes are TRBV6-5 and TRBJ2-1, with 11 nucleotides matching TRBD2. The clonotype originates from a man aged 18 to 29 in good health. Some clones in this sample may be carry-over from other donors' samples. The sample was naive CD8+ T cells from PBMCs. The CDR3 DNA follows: TGTGCCAGCAGTATAGCGGGAGGGCCAATCGATGAGCAGTTCTTC. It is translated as CASSIAGGPIDEQFF.